This T cell receptor (beta chain) is drawn from a study of T cells in Graves' hyperthyroidism and ophthalmopathy. Study-wide results and limits: A model built on 13 V-J features separated ophthalmopathy from stable hyperthyroidism.

What was amplified from RNA transcripts were TCR beta CDR3 regions. Initially, a first-round RT-PCR of the TCR CDR3 employed the HTBI primer set. TCRdb analysed the multiplex PCR reads with MiXCR anew, one entry per CDR3 protein. The table includes fewer than 850,000 distinct CDR3 sequences, approximately 15% detected once. The length of the CDR3 is 13 residues. V was pared by 3 bases and J by 2 bases, with 7 bases between. Germline V lookup: CDR1 MRHNA, CDR2 SNTAGT. Calling Graves' hyperthyroidism stable meant ophthalmopathy did not progress within 18 months. Patients showing uncontrolled infection, other autoimmune disease, pregnancy or lactation were ineligible. It was roughly 10 ml of fresh peripheral blood that supplied the PBMCs. A word on this clonotype: What it binds is not known.

Specimen: blood. The receptor comes from a man aged 50 to 59 with Graves' hyperthyroidism. The chain combines TRBV6-4 with TRBJ1-1; the D is unclear. The CDR3 sequence: CASSEQLNTEAFF. In nucleotides, the CDR3 is TGTGCCAGCAGTGAACAGCTAAACACTGAAGCTTTCTTT.